This T cell receptor (beta chain) was sequenced in a study of cytomegalovirus exposure and HLA in healthy donors. As for the study in general: The platform used for the roughly 110 validation repertoires matched that of the roughly 700 first-cohort repertoires, a later analysis reported. Findings of the study overall: Subsequent analysis of the approximately 130 validation repertoires found a tendency for first-cohort TCR clusters to co-occur. Reports indicated that the classifier achieved high specificity and sensitivity in diagnosing cytomegalovirus status. Researchers counted around 170 TCR beta chains as cytomegalovirus-associated.

The CDR3 has 16 amino acids. Germline V CDR1 and CDR2: MDHEN, SYDVKM. J was trimmed by 4 bases and V by 4 bases; bases with no gene match: 11. Generated by immunoSEQ multiplex PCR, the TCRdb table keeps only in-frame clones and is missing some. The sample has fewer than 200,000 clones, approximately 86% seen once. Notes on this clone: Its antigen is still unknown.

This sequence joins TRBV28 and TRBJ1-2; 8 nucleotides line up with TRBD1. The material sequenced was PBMCs. This sequence was found in a man aged 18 to 30 in good health and CMV-seropositive. The CDR3 DNA reads as TGTGCCAGCAGTTCAGTCTCCACCGGGACAGGCTATGGCTACACCTTC. It specifies CASSSVSTGTGYGYTF.